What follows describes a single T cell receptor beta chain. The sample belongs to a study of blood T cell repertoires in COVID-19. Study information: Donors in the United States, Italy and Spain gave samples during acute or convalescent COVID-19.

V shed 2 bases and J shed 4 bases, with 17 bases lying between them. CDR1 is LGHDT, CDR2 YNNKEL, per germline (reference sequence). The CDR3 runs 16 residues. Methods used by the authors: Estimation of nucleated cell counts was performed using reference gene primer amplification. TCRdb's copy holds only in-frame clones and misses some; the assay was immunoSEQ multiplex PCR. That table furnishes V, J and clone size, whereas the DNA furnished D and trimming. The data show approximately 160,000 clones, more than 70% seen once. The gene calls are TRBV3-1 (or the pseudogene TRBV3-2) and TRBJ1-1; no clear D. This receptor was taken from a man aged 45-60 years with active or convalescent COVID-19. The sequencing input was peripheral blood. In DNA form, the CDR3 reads TGTGCCAGCAGCCAATGGAGCGTGGGAGGGAGCACTGAAGCTTTCTTT. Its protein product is CASSQWSVGGSTEAFF.